The 17 T cell receptor beta chains reported below all come from one sample, sequenced in a study of OX40 agonist ivuxolimab in advanced cancers. Generated by immunoSEQ multiplex PCR, the TCRdb table keeps only in-frame clones and is missing some. The sample holds roughly 74,000 clones, about 93% seen once. The starting material was CD4+ or CD8+ T cells sorted from blood, obtained in a trial of the OX40 agonist ivuxolimab. Receptors were obtained from an adult with an advanced solid tumor such as melanoma, head and neck, liver or kidney cancer.

This clone was seen only a few times. V and J are TRBV27 and TRBJ2-1; D possibly uses TRBD1 or TRBD2 (5 bases each). V was clipped by 7 bases and J by 8 bases, with 21 bases between them. Germline CDR1 is MNHEY and CDR2 is SMNVEV (reference sequence). CDR3 length: 15 amino acids. CDR3 nucleotide sequence: TGTGCCAGCATCGCCCCGGGACCGGGGCCTGATGAGCAGTTCTTC. It codes for CASIAPGPGPDEQFF.

The chain couples TRBV5-6 to TRBJ2-7; D is uncertain. Trimming removed 4 bases from V and 2 bases from J, with 16 bases in between. Germline CDR1 is SGHDT and CDR2 is YYEEEE. This CDR3 region has 15 residues. The chain's CDR3 is CASSPSPLDPYEQYF. The CDR3 coding sequence is TGTGCCAGCAGCCCATCACCCCTTGACCCCTACGAGCAGTACTTC.

The genes are TRBV29-1 and TRBJ2-3; 10 bases align to TRBD1. Germline trimming cut 4 bases from V and 4 bases from J; bases unmatched to any gene: 8. CDR3 length: 15 amino acids. From germline, CDR1 is SQVTM and CDR2 ANQGSEA. CDR3 coding DNA: TGCAGCGTTGCCCCCGGAGACAGGGGGCCAGATACGCAGTATTTT. Its translation is CSVAPGDRGPDTQYF.

V and J are TRBV4-1 and TRBJ2-3, with 9 bases that match TRBD1. In germline, CDR1 is MGHRA, CDR2 YSYEKL. The CDR3 is 17 residues long. The J segment lost 2 bases and the V segment lost 6 bases, leaving 12 bases of the junction unmatched. DNA for the CDR3: TGCGCCAGCAGTCAACAACCGGGACAGGGTTACACAGATACGCAGTATTTT. Residues: CASSQQPGQGYTDTQYF.

V usage is TRBV27 and J usage is TRBJ1-4, with a weak D call TRBD1 (5 bases). The germline gives CDR1 MNHEY, CDR2 SMNVEV (reference sequence). The V gene lost 2 bases and the J gene lost 8 bases, with 15 bases spanning the gap. The CDR3 extends over 15 amino acids. The CDR3 sequence: CASSLTGGVGEKLFF. In DNA form, the CDR3 reads TGTGCCAGCAGTTTAACTGGGGGAGTGGGAGAAAAACTGTTTTTT.

This clone was observed once. The rearrangement uses TRBV19 and TRBJ2-7; D call uncertain. This CDR3 is 12 amino acids long. Germline CDR1 LNHDA, CDR2 SQIVND (reference sequence). Trimming stripped 9 bases from V and 2 bases from J, with 11 bases between. This chain's CDR3 is CASSAATYEQYF. The CDR3 nucleotides are TGTGCCAGCTCGGCGGCTACCTACGAGCAGTACTTC.

The CDR3 bases are TGTGCCAGCAGTGGGATCGACGGTCTTTACAATGAGCAGTTCTTC. The encoded protein is CASSGIDGLYNEQFF. The chain joins TRBV27 to TRBJ2-1; D is unresolved. Trimming left V 5 bases short and J 4 bases short, with 15 bases between. The CDR3 runs 15 residues. CDR1 and CDR2 from the germline V gene are MNHEY and SMNVEV (reference sequence).

This clone is a singleton in its sample. V is TRBV4-1 and J is TRBJ2-2, with no clear D. Between the trimmed V and J ends, which lost 4 bases and 4 bases, there was a span of 4 bases. This CDR3 has 12 amino acids. In germline, CDR1 is MGHRA, CDR2 YSYEKL. The chain's CDR3 is CASSLFTGELFF. The CDR3 nucleotides are TGCGCCAGCAGCCTATTCACCGGGGAGCTGTTTTTT.

The chain joins TRBV4-1 to TRBJ1-2, with D perhaps TRBD1 (6 bases). From germline, CDR1 is MGHRA and CDR2 YSYEKL. V lost 1 base to trimming and J lost 6 bases, with 9 bases between them. There are 13 residues in the CDR3. The CDR3: CASSQGGANGYTF. CDR3 DNA sequence: TGCGCCAGCAGCCAAGGGGGGGCTAATGGCTACACCTTC.

The chain has TRBV27 and TRBJ1-1; maybe TRBD1 (5 bases). The CDR3 is 15 residues long. V lost 5 bases to trimming and J lost 0 bases, with 13 bases between them. Per germline, CDR1 MNHEY and CDR2 SMNVEV (reference sequence). DNA of the CDR3: TGTGCCAGCAGTGCTCGGGGGACGGTGAACACTGAAGCTTTCTTT. Translated, it gives CASSARGTVNTEAFF.

The CDR3 DNA sequence: TGTGCCAGCAGTGGCCCCATGAACACTGAAGCTTTCTTT. Its protein is CASSGPMNTEAFF. The genes are TRBV2 and TRBJ1-1; unclear D gene. The V end lost 4 bases, the J end lost 0 bases, and 6 bases lay between the germline ends. Germline V gene data show CDR1 as SNHLY and CDR2 as FYNNEI. The CDR3 sequence is 13 residues long.

The chain uses TRBV2 and TRBJ2-7; TRBD1 is a possible D gene (5 bases). The CDR3 runs 13 residues. CDR1 is SNHLY, CDR2 FYNNEI, per germline. The V and J ends lost 4 bases and 2 bases respectively, with 9 bases between them. CDR3 DNA: TGTGCCAGCAGTGGGGGCGGAACCTACGAGCAGTACTTC. Protein: CASSGGGTYEQYF.

V usage is TRBV2 and J usage is TRBJ1-1, with 7 positions matching TRBD1. The J segment lost 0 bases and the V segment lost 3 bases, leaving 10 bases of the junction unmatched. The CDR3 is 17 residues long. Per the germline V gene, CDR1 is SNHLY and CDR2 is FYNNEI. Written as DNA, the CDR3 is TGTGCCAGCAGTGATATCAAACAGGGGATCATGAACACTGAAGCTTTCTTT. Its translation is CASSDIKQGIMNTEAFF.

J is TRBJ1-1 and V is TRBV7-2; D is unclear. Trimming cost V 5 bases and J 6 bases, with 13 bases left between them. This CDR3 has 13 residues. Per germline, CDR1 SGHTA and CDR2 FQGNSA. For the CDR3, the DNA is TGTGCCAGCAGCCCGTTTGGAGGCGCTGAAGCTTTCTTT. This sequence encodes CASSPFGGAEAFF. The whole variable domain, remainder taken from reference TRBV7-2 and TRBJ1-1, is GAGVSQSPSNKVTEKGKDVELRCDPISGHTALYWYRQSLGQGLEFLIYFQGNSAPDKSGLPSDRFSAERTGGSVSTLTIQRTQQEDSAVYLCASSPFGGAEAFFGQGTRLTVV.

V gene TRBV9 combines with J gene TRBJ1-2; D is unresolved. CDR3 length: 14 residues. Trimming took off 0 bases at V and 1 base at J, with 7 bases between the two ends. The germline V gene encodes CDR1 SGDLS and CDR2 YYNGEE. The CDR3 spells CASSVGAVNYGYTF. CDR3 sequence (DNA): TGTGCCAGCAGCGTAGGGGCAGTTAACTATGGCTACACCTTC. Combining the CDR3 with reference TRBV9 and TRBJ1-2 gives the whole variable domain DSGVTQTPKHLITATGQRVTLRCSPRSGDLSVYWYQQSLDQGLQFLIQYYNGEERAKGNILERFSAQQFPDLHSELNLSSLELGDSALYFCASSVGAVNYGYTFGSGTRLTVV.

This clone was found a few times. The chain joins TRBV6-5 to TRBJ1-5; D gene ambiguous. Trimming removed 2 bases at V and 0 bases at J, with 8 bases between. The V gene's germline CDR1 is MNHEY and CDR2 SVGAGI. The CDR3 has 15 amino acids. The CDR3 nucleotides read TGTGCCAGCAGTTACAGAATTCATAGCAATCAGCCCCAGCATTTT. Translating it yields CASSYRIHSNQPQHF.

The J gene is TRBJ1-3, the V gene TRBV7-2, with D perhaps matching TRBD1 (5 bases). Germline V gene data show CDR1 as SGHTA and CDR2 as FQGNSA. This CDR3 is 15 amino acids long. With 6 bases removed from V and 0 bases from J, the gap between germline ends came to 12 bases. In nucleotides, the CDR3 is TGTGCCAGCAGGCTAGACAGAAGCTCTGGAAACACCATATATTTT. It encodes CASRLDRSSGNTIYF.